Below, 17 T cell receptor beta chains from the same sample are listed, as sequenced in a study of shared clonotypes between healthy human individuals. Generated by immunoSEQ multiplex PCR, the TCRdb table keeps only in-frame clones and is missing some. The data hold 850,000 to 1,200,000 clones, with around 76% observed a single time. Sequenced sample: memory CD4+ T cells sorted from blood. Subset here: CD45RA-negative fraction. Receptors were obtained from a young man in good health.

The rearrangement links TRBV5-1 to TRBJ1-1, with D possibly TRBD1 on 6 matching bases. The germline CDR1 and CDR2 sequences are SGHRS and YFSETQ. The CDR3 length is 15 residues. Trimming shortened V by 0 bases and J by 3 bases, and 12 bases separated the two germline ends. The CDR3 DNA sequence: TGCGCCAGCAGCTTGGCAGGAAGGGGGGACACTGAAGCTTTCTTT. It is translated as CASSLAGRGDTEAFF.

In regard to this clone: A read error may produce the germline difference seen at one junction end. The rearrangement joins TRBV2 to TRBJ2-7, with D possibly being TRBD2 (6 bases). This CDR3 is 11 amino acids long. Germline V gene sequence: CDR1 SNHLY, CDR2 FYNNEI. The CDR3 DNA reads as TGTGCCAGCAGTGTGTTGCAGGAGGGGAGGTTC. Its translation: CASSVLQEGRF.

V is TRBV30 and J is TRBJ2-4, with 8 bases aligning to TRBD1. Trimming cost V 5 bases and J 12 bases; bases outside gene matches: 12. This CDR3 comprises 13 residues. Germline V gene lookup returns CDR1 GTSNPN and CDR2 SVGIG (reference sequence). As DNA, the CDR3 is TGTGCCTGGGCAGGGGGCGCAGGGGTTCCTCAGTACTTC. The encoded protein is CAWAGGAGVPQYF.

The genes are TRBV30 and TRBJ2-2; 8 nucleotides line up with TRBD1. Unmatched junction bases numbered 11, after V lost 6 bases and J lost 5 bases. Looked up from germline, CDR1 is GTSNPN and CDR2 is SVGIG (reference sequence). The CDR3 runs to 15 residues. For the CDR3, the DNA is TGTGCCTGTCAGCGCTTGACAGGGGCGACCGGGGAGCTGTTTTTT. Its translation: CACQRLTGATGELFF.

This clone was observed a single time. It is likely a read error: a sequence one base away is far more abundant. The rearrangement joins TRBV6-5 to TRBJ2-7, with D hard to call. The CDR3 is 15 amino acids. CDR1 is MNHEY and CDR2 is SVGAGI in the germline V gene. V shed 5 bases and J shed 2 bases, with 16 bases lying between them. The CDR3 coding sequence is TGTGCCAGCAGTCCAAGCACAGCTATCACCTACGAGCAGTACTTC. Encoded protein: CASSPSTAITYEQYF.

This clone was detected once. This sequence joins TRBV11-2 and TRBJ2-7, with D uncertain. This CDR3 has 14 residues. Germline V gene data show CDR1 as SGHAT and CDR2 as FQNNGV. Trimming stripped 2 bases from V and 5 bases from J, with 13 bases between. The CDR3 nucleotides read TGTGCCAGCAGCTTACCCCGGTCCCCCCACGAGCAGTACTTC. Protein sequence: CASSLPRSPHEQYF.

The J gene is TRBJ2-1, the V gene TRBV14; possibly TRBD1 or TRBD2 for D (6 bases each). Trimming took 0 bases from V and 13 from J, leaving 10 bases between them. Germline CDR1 and CDR2: SGHDN and FVKESK. CDR3 length equals 12 residues. The CDR3 nucleotides are TGTGCCAGCAGCCAAGATGAGGGGGGCCAGTTCTTC. Protein sequence: CASSQDEGGQFF.

The J gene is TRBJ1-2, the V gene TRBV19; possible D gene TRBD1, 6 bases. The CDR3 loop spans 15 amino acids. Germline V lookup: CDR1 LNHDA, CDR2 SQIVND (reference sequence). With 5 bases removed from V and 7 bases from J, the gap between germline ends came to 20 bases. The CDR3 loop is CASSPTAGQKLGYTF. CDR3 in DNA: TGTGCCAGTAGTCCCACAGCCGGACAGAAACTTGGCTACACCTTC.

V gene TRBV4-3 combines with J gene TRBJ2-3, with 10 bases lining up with TRBD2. The CDR3 consists of 13 residues. Germline assignment: CDR1 LGHNA and CDR2 YSLEER. V lost 3 bases, J lost 12 bases, and 6 bases stayed unmatched. The CDR3 sequence: CASSQAGTSVQYF. The CDR3 coding sequence is TGCGCCAGCAGCCAGGCCGGGACTAGCGTTCAGTATTTT.

This rearrangement joins TRBV6-8 to TRBJ2-7; no definite D call. This CDR3 has 11 amino acids. Germline V lookup: CDR1 MNHGY, CDR2 SAAAGT. Trimming pared 11 bases from V and 0 bases from J, leaving 8 bases between. CDR3: CAVLGSYEQYF. The CDR3 DNA sequence: TGTGCCGTCCTCGGCTCCTACGAGCAGTACTTC.

The chain links TRBV19 to TRBJ2-5, with 7 bases that match TRBD1. The CDR3 loop spans 13 amino acids. Germline values: CDR1 LNHDA, CDR2 SQIVND (reference sequence). Trimming took 10 bases from V and 5 from J; bases not matched to a gene: 10. CDR3 sequence reads: CATRQGLAETQYF. CDR3 bases: TGTGCCACCAGACAGGGCCTCGCCGAGACCCAGTACTTC.

The chain links TRBV23-1 to TRBJ1-3; no firm D call. TRBV23-1 is filed as an ORF, its function uncertain. The CDR3 totals 19 residues. V was shortened by 2 bases and J by 1 base, with 21 bases between the two germline ends. CDR3 sequence reads: CASSQLWPRRTQSGNTIYF. Written as DNA, the CDR3 is TGCGCCAGCAGTCAACTGTGGCCGAGACGGACTCAATCTGGAAACACCATATATTTT.

As concerns this clone: At the DNA level, this CDR3 is encoded by other sequences in the same sample as well. The chain joins TRBV4-2 to TRBJ2-3; 12 positions match TRBD2. CDR3 size: 16 residues. The germline V gene encodes CDR1 LGHNA and CDR2 YNFKEQ. V gave up 3 bases and J gave up 3 bases; unmatched junction bases: 4. The CDR3 DNA is TGTGCCAGCAGCCAGGGGACTAGCGGGCTGACAGATACGCAGTATTTT. Its translation is CASSQGTSGLTDTQYF.

The V call is TRBV10-3, the J call TRBJ2-7; 7 bases agree with TRBD2. The CDR3 has 15 residues. CDR1 ENHRY and CDR2 SYGVKD come from the germline V gene. V shed 7 bases, J shed 5 bases, and the junction held 14 bases outside the gene matches. This CDR3 reads CAIKGHLRENNEQYF. As DNA, the CDR3 is TGTGCCATCAAAGGTCATCTGCGGGAGAACAACGAGCAGTACTTC.

This rearrangement joins TRBV10-3 to TRBJ2-7, with 8 bases fitting TRBD2. V shed 6 bases, J shed 0 bases, and the junction held 7 bases outside the gene matches. The germline gives CDR1 ENHRY, CDR2 SYGVKD. The CDR3 extends over 15 amino acids. CDR3 amino acids: CAIRSSGPYSYEQYF. For the CDR3, the DNA is TGTGCCATCAGATCTAGCGGGCCGTACTCCTACGAGCAGTACTTC.

CDR3 residues: CASSLEGASGSPLHF. CDR3 coding DNA: TGTGCCAGCAGCTTGGAGGGGGCGTCAGGTTCACCCCTCCACTTT. V is TRBV5-8 and J is TRBJ1-6; 7 bases agree with TRBD1. Trimming at V came to 0 bases and at J to 9 bases, leaving 6 bases not matched to a gene. Germline loops: CDR1 SGHTS, CDR2 YDEGEE. CDR3 size: 15 residues.

V and J are TRBV28 and TRBJ1-4; D gene ambiguous. The V end was cut by 9 bases, the J end by 5 bases, with 13 bases between. This CDR3 region has 13 residues. Germline CDR1 and CDR2: MDHEN and SYDVKM. This chain's CDR3 is CASTEGRNEKLFF. The CDR3 DNA reads as TGTGCCAGTACGGAGGGCAGGAATGAAAAACTGTTTTTT. The full variable domain, in which reference TRBV28 and TRBJ1-4 provide the parts outside the CDR3, is DVKVTQSSRYLVKRTGEKVFLECVQDMDHENMFWYRQDPGLGLRLIYFSYDVKMKEKGDIPEGYSVSREKKERFSLILESASTNQTSMYLCASTEGRNEKLFFGSGTQLSVL.